This T cell receptor (beta chain) was captured by sequencing in a study of liver allograft versus peripheral blood T cells. Study information: Comparisons were made between T cell receptor repertoires found in transplanted livers and those circulating in recipients' peripheral blood.

By sample share, this clonotype is medium-sized. Germline CDR1 and CDR2: SGHDN and FVKESK. The V end lost 5 bases, the J end lost 5 bases, and 7 bases lay between the germline ends. The CDR3 is 12 residues long. A single record per CDR3 protein comes from TCRdb applying MiXCR to the reads. This table has 8,000 to 9,000 distinct CDR3 sequences, about a sixth appearing once. The TCR was taken from a human patient who had a liver transplant. Some T cells may be provided by the graft donor. This chain joins TRBV14 and TRBJ1-3; D is possibly TRBD1 (5 bases). CDR3: CASSWGRNTIYF. The CDR3 nucleotides read TGTGCCAGCAGCTGGGGGAGAAACACCATATATTTT. The full variable domain, rest sourced from reference TRBV14 and TRBJ1-3, is EAGVTQFPSHSVIEKGQTVTLRCDPISGHDNLYWYRRVMGKEIKFLLHFVKESKQDESGMPNNRFLAERTGGTYSTLKVQPAELEDSGVYFCASSWGRNTIYFGEGSWLTVV.